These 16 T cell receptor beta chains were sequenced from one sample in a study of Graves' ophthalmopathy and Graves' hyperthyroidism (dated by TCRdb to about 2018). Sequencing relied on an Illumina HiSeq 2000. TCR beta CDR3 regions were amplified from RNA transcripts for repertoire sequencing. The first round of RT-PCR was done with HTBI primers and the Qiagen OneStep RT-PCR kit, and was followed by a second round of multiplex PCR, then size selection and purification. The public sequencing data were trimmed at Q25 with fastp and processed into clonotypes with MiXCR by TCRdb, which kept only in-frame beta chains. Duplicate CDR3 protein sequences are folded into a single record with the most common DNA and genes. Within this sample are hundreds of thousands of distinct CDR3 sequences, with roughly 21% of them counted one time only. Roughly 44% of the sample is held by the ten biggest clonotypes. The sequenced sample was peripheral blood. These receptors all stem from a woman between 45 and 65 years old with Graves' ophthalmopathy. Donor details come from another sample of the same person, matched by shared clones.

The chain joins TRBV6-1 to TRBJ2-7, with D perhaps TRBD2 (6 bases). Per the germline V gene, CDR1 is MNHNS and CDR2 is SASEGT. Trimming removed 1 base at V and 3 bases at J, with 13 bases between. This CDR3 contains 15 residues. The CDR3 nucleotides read TGTGCCAGCAGTGAAGTGGCTAGCGTAAACTACGAGCAGTACTTC. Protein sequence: CASSEVASVNYEQYF.

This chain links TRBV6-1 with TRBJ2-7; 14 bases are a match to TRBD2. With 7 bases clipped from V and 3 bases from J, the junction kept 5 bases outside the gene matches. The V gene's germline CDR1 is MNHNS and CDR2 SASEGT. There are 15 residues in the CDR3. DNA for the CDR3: TGTGCCAGCACGACTAGCGGGAGGGCCTTCTACGAGCAGTACTTC. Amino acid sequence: CASTTSGRAFYEQYF.

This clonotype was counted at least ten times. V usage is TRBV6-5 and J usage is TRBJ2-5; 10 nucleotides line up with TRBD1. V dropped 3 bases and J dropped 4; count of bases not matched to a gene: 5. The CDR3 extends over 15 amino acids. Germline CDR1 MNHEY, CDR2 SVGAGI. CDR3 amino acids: CASSYDRGHRETQYF. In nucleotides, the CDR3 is TGTGCCAGCAGTTATGACAGGGGGCATCGAGAGACCCAGTACTTC.

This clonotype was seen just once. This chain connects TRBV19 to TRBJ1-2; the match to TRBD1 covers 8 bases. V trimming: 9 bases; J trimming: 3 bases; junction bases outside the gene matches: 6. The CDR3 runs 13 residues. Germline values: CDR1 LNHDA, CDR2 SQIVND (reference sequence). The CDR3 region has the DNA TGTGCCAGCCGGGACAGGAGCTACTATGGCTACACCTTC. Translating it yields CASRDRSYYGYTF.

The CDR3 region is CASSIQRMNTEAFF. The CDR3 region has the DNA TGTGCCAGTAGTATTCAGCGGATGAACACTGAAGCTTTCTTT. V is TRBV19 and J is TRBJ1-1, with D uncertain. CDR3 length: 14 residues. Trimming pared 3 bases from V and 0 bases from J, leaving 8 bases between. Germline CDR1 is LNHDA and CDR2 is SQIVND (reference sequence). Variable domain in full (rest from reference TRBV19 and TRBJ1-1): DGGITQSPKYLFRKEGQNVTLSCEQNLNHDAMYWYRQDPGQGLRLIYYSQIVNDFQKGDIAEGYSVSREKKESFPLTVTSAQKNPTAFYLCASSIQRMNTEAFFGQGTRLTVV.

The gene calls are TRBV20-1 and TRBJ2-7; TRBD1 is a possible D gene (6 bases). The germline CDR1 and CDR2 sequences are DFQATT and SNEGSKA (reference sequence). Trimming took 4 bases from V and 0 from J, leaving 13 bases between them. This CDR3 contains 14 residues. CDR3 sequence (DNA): TGCAGTGCTACTAGGACAGCTAGCTCCTACGAGCAGTACTTC. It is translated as CSATRTASSYEQYF.

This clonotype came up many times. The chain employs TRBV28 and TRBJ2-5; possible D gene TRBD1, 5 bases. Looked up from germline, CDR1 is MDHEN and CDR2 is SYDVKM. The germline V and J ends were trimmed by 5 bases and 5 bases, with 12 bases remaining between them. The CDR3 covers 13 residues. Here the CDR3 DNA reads TGTGCCAGCAGTCCCCAGGGTGAGGAGACCCAGTACTTC. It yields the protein CASSPQGEETQYF.

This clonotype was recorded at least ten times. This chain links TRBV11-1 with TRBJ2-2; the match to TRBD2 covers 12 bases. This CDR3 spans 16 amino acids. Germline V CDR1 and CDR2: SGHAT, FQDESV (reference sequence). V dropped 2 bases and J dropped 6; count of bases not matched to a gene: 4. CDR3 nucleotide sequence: TGTGCCAGCAGCTTACTTGGACTAGCGGGGTCCGGGGAGCTGTTTTTT. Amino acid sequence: CASSLLGLAGSGELFF.

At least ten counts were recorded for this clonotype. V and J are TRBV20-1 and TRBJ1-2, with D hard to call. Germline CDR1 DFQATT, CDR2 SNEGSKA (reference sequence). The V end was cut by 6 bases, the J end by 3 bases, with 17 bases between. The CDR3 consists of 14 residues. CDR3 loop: CSAQRARNHYGYTF. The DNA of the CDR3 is TGCAGTGCCCAACGCGCGAGGAACCACTATGGCTACACCTTC.

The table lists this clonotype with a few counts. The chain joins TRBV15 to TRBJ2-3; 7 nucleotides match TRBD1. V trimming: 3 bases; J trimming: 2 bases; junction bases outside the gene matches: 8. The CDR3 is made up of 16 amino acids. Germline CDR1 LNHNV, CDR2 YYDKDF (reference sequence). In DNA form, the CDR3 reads TGTGCCACCAGCAGCGAGGGGGCGGTTATCACAGATACGCAGTATTTT. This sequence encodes CATSSEGAVITDTQYF. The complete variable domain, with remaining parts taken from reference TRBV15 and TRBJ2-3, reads DAMVIQNPRYQVTQFGKPVTLSCSQTLNHNVMYWYQQKSSQAPKLLFHYYDKDFNNEADTPDNFQSRRPNTSFCFLDIRSPGLGDTAMYLCATSSEGAVITDTQYFGPGTRLTVL.

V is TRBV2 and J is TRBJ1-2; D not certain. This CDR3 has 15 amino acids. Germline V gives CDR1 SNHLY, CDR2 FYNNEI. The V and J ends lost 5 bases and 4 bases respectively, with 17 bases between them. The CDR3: CASSLARGRLYGYTF. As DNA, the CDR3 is TGTGCCAGCAGTTTAGCGAGAGGACGGCTCTATGGCTACACCTTC. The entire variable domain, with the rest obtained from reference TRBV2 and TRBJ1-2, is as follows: EPEVTQTPSHQVTQMGQEVILRCVPISNHLYFYWYRQILGQKVEFLVSFYNNEISEKSEIFDDQFSVERPDGSNFTLKIRSTKLEDSAMYFCASSLARGRLYGYTFGSGTRLTVV.

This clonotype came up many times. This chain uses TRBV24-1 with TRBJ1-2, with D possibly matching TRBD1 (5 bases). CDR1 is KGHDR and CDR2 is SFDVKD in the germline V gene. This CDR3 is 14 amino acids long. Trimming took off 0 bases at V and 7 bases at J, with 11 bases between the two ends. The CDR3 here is CATSDLWQGGGYTF. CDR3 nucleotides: TGTGCCACCAGTGATTTGTGGCAGGGAGGTGGCTACACCTTC.

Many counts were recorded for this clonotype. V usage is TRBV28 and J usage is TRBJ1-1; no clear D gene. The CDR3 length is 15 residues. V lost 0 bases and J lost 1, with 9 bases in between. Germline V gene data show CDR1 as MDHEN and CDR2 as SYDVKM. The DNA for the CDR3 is TGTGCCAGCAGTTTATGGGACGGCTCGAACACTGAAGCTTTCTTT. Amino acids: CASSLWDGSNTEAFF. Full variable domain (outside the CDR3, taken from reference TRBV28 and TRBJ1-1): DVKVTQSSRYLVKRTGEKVFLECVQDMDHENMFWYRQDPGLGLRLIYFSYDVKMKEKGDIPEGYSVSREKKERFSLILESASTNQTSMYLCASSLWDGSNTEAFFGQGTRLTVV.

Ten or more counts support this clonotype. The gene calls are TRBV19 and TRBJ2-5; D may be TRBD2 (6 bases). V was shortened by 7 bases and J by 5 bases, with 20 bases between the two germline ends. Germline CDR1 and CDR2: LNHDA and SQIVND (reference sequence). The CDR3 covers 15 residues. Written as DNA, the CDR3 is TGTGCCAGTACCCCCGTGGGGGGAAGGGCGGAGACCCAGTACTTC. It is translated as CASTPVGGRAETQYF.

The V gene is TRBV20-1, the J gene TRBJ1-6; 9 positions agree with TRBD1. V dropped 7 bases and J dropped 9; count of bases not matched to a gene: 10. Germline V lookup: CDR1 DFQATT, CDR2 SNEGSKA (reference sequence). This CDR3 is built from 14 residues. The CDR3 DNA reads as TGCAGTGGGGGGGGGACAGGGTTTGGTTCACCCCTCCACTTT. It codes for CSGGGTGFGSPLHF.

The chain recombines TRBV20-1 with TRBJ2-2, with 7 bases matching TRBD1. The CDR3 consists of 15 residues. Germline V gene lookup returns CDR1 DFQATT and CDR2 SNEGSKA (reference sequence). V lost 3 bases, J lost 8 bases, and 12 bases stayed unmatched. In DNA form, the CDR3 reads TGCAGTGCTAGTGGATTCGGACAGGTGGAAGGGGAGCTGTTTTTT. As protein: CSASGFGQVEGELFF.